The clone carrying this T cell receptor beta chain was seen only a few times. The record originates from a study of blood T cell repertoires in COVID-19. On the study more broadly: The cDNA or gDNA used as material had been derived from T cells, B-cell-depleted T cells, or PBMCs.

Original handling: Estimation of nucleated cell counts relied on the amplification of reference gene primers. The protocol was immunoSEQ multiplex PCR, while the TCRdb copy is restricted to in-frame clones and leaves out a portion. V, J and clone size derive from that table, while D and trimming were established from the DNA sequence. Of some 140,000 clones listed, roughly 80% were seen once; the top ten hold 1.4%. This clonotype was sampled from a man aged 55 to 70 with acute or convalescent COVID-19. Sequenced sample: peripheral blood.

The CDR3 region has the DNA TGTGCCACCAGCAGCGGGACAAATTCACCCCTCCACTTT. The encoded protein is CATSSGTNSPLHF. V and J are TRBV15 and TRBJ1-6; D is perhaps TRBD1 (6 bases). From germline, CDR1 is LNHNV and CDR2 YYDKDF (reference sequence). V was trimmed by 3 bases and J by 7 bases, leaving 7 bases between them. CDR3 length: 13 residues.